This entry features one TCR beta chain sequence. What it binds is not known. There are 13 residues in the CDR3. V lost 7 bases and J lost 2, with 10 bases in between. Profiles of TCR beta VDJ and CDR3 were generated from a genomic DNA template. TCRdb used MiXCR to reprocess the reads, holding one entry per CDR3 protein. The data contain roughly 160,000 distinct CDR3 sequences, about 64% of them singletons. The record originates from a study of CD8+CD57+ T cells in acquired aplastic anemia. Looking at the study overall: Sorted CD4+ and CD8+ cell DNA averaged around 3 ug.

Study-wide results and limits: Patient and control CD8+ Simpson's diversity was not significantly different. Shared by patients and controls, fewer than 30 CD8+ CDR3s were abundant in patients.

Patients chosen for sequencing had shown CD8+CD57+ cell expansion by flow cytometry. Sequenced material: sorted CD4+, CD8+, or CD8+CD57+ T cells (not recorded which) from PBMCs. The chain has TRBV12-3 or TRBV12-4 and TRBJ2-3; D might be TRBD1 or TRBD2, each matching 5 bases. This sequence originates from a human donor with aplastic anemia. In DNA, the CDR3 is TGTGCCAGCACCCCGGGGACCACAGATACGCAGTATTTT. Protein product: CASTPGTTDTQYF.